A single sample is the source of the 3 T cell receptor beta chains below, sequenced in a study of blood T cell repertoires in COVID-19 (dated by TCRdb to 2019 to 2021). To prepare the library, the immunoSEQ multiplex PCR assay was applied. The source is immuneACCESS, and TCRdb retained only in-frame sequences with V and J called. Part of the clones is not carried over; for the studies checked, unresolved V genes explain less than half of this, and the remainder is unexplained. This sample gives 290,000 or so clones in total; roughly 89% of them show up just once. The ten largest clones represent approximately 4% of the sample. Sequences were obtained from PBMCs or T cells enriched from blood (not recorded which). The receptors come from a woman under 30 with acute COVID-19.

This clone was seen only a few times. The CDR3 protein is CASSLQGGGNQPQHF. The CDR3 coding sequence is TGTGCCAGCAGCTTGCAGGGGGGAGGCAATCAGCCCCAGCATTTT. The chain combines TRBV7-6 with TRBJ1-5; 7 nucleotides match TRBD1. The CDR3 is 15 amino acids. Germline loops: CDR1 SGHVS, CDR2 FNYEAQ. Trimming cost V 3 bases and J 2 bases; bases outside gene matches: 4.

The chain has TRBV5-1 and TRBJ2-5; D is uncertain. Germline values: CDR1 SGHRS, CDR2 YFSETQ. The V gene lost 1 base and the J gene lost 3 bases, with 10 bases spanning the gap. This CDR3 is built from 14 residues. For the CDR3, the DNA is TGCGCCAGCAGCTTGTTGAGTCGTGAAGAGACCCAGTACTTC. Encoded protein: CASSLLSREETQYF.

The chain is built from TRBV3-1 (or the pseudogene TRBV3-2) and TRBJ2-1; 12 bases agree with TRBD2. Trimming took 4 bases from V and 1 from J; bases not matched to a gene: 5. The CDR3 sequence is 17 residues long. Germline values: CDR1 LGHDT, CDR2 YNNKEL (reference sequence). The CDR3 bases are TGTGCCAGCAGCCTCCAGACTAGCGGGAGTTCCTACAATGAGCAGTTCTTC. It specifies CASSLQTSGSSYNEQFF.